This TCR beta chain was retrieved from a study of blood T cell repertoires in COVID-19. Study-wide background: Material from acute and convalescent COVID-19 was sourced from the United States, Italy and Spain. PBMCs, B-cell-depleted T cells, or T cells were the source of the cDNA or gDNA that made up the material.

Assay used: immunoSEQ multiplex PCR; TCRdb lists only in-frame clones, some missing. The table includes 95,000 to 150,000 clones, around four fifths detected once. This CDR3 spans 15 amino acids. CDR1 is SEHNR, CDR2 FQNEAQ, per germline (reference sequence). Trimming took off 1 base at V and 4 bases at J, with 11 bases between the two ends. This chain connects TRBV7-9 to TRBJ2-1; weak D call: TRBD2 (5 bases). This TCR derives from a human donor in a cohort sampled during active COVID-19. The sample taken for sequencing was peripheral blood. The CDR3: CASSLGGPPYNEQFF. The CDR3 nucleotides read TGTGCCAGCAGCTTAGGAGGGCCGCCATACAATGAGCAGTTCTTC.